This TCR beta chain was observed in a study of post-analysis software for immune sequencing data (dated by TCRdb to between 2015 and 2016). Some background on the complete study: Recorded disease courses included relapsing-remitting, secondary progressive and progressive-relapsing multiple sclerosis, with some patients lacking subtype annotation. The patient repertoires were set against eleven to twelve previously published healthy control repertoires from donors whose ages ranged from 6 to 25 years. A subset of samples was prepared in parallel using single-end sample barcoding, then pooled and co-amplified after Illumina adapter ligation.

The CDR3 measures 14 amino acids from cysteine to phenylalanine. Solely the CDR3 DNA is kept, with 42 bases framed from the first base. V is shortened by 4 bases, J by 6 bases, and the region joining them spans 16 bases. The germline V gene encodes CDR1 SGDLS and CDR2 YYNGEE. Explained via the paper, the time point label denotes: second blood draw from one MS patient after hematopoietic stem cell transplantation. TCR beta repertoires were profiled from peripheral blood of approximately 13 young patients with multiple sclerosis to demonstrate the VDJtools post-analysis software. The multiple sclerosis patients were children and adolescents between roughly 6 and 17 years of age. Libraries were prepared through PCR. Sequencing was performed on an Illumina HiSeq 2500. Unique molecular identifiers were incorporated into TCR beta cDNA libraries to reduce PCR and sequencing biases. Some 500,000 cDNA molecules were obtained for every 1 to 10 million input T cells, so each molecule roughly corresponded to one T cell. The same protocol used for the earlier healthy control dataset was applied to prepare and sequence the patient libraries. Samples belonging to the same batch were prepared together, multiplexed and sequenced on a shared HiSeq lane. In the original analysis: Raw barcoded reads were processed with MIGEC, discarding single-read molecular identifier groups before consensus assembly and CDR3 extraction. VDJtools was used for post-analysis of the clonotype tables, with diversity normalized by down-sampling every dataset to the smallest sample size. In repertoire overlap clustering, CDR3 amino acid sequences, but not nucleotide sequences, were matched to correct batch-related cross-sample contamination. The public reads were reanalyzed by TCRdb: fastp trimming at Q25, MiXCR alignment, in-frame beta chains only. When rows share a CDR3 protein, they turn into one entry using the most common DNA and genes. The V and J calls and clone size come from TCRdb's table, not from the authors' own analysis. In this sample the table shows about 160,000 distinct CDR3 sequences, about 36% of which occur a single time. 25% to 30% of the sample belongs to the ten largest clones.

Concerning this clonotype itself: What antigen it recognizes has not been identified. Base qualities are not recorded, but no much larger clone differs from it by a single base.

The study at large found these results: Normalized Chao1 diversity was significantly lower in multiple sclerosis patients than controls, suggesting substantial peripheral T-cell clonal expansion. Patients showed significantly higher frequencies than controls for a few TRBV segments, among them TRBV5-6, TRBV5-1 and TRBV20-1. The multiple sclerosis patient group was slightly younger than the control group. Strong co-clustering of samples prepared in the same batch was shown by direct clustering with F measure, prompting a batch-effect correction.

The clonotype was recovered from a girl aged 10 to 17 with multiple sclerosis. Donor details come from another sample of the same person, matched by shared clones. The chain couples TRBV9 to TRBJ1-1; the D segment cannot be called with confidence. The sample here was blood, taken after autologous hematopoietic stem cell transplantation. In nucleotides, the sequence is TGTGCCAGCAGCCCCCAAGGGCGGGGAGCTGAAGCTTTCTTT. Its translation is CASSPQGRGAEAFF.